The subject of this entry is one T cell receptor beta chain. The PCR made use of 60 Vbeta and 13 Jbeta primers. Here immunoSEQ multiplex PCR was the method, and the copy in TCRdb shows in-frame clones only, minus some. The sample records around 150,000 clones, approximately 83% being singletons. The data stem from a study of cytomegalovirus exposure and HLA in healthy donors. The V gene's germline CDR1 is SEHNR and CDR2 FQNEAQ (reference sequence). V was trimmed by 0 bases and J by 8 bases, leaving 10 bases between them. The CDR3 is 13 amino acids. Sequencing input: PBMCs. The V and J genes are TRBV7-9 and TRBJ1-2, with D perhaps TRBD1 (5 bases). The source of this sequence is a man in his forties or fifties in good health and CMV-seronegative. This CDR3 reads CASSLAASGGYTF. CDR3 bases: TGTGCCAGCAGCTTAGCGGCCTCAGGGGGCTACACCTTC.